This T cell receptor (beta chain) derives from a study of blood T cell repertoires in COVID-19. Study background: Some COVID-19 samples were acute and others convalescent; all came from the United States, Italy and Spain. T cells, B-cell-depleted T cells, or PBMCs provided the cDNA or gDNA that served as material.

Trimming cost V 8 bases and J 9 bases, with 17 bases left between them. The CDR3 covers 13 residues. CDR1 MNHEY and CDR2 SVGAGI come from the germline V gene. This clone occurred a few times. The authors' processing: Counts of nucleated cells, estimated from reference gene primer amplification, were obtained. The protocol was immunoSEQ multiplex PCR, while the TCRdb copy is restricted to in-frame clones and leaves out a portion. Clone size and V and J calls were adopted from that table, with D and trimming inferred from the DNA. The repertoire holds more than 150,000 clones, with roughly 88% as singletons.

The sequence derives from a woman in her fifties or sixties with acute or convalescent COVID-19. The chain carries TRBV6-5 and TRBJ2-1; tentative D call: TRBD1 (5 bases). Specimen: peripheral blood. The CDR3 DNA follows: TGTGCCAGCCGGTCGAGAGCTGGGGCTGAGCAGTTCTTC. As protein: CASRSRAGAEQFF.